This T cell receptor (beta chain) is from a study of radiation and T cells in renal cell carcinoma. Broader study findings: From baseline, blood top tumor clonotypes peaked at 2 weeks post-radiation.

V dropped 2 bases and J dropped 0 bases, with 7 bases sitting between them. The CDR3 sequence is 15 residues long. Per the germline V gene, CDR1 is SGHVS and CDR2 is FQNEAQ. Note on this clone: Antigen: not known.

Time point described: blood 2 weeks post-SBRT. The treatment is: 15 Gy SBRT to primary tumor, nephrectomy 4 weeks later. The method was immunoSEQ multiplex PCR; TCRdb's version includes in-frame clones alone and lacks a portion of them. The sample holds fewer than 90,000 clones, 65% to 90% seen once. The chain couples TRBV7-8 to TRBJ1-4; D uncertain. Sequences were derived from blood, sampled from a patient whose treatment included radiotherapy and nephrectomy. The clonotype originates from a woman between 50 and 59 years old with renal cell carcinoma. DNA of the CDR3: TGTGCCAGCAGCTTATCGGGTGCAACTAATGAAAAACTGTTTTTT. This encodes CASSLSGATNEKLFF.